This T cell receptor delta chain was sequenced in a study of gamma-delta chains in newborns, infants, children (dated by TCRdb to about 2019). About the study as a whole: In the study title, it is stated that polyclonal expansion of innate gammadelta T cells is driven by microbial exposure immediately after birth. How innate gammadelta T cell populations in human newborns were shaped by microbial exposure immediately after birth was investigated in the study.

Sequencing relied on an Illumina MiSeq. TCRdb reanalyzed the public reads with the CATT caller, and identical DNA sequences were merged afterwards. This sample comprises 4,000 to 6,000 delta-chain clones, 2.5% to 3% of them detected only once. The biggest ten clones account for around 15% of the sample. The germline V gene (reference sequence) supplies CDR1 TVYSNPD and CDR2 GDNSRS. V is clipped by 4 bases and J by 0 bases, and the sequence between their germline boundaries is 12 bases long. From the cysteine up to the phenylalanine, the CDR3 has a length of 13 residues. The retained sequence is limited to the CDR3, 39 bases, with the frame set at the first base. This clone was counted between two and nine times. Its antigen is currently not known. Base quality data are lacking; no much larger clone is found one base away.

Sequenced: blood. The sequence joins TRDV3 to TRDJ1; TRDD3 is possibly the D segment (5 matching bases). This TCR was recovered from a child who was a newborn, infant or young child, either healthy, febrile or measles-vaccinated (not recorded which). The DNA reads TGTGCCTCCCGTACTGGACACACCGATAAACTCATCTTT. The encoded protein is CASRTGHTDKLIF.